These 20 T cell receptor beta chains share one sample of origin, sequenced in a study of T cell changes during pregnancy in multiple sclerosis (dated by TCRdb to between 2019 and 2020). The library was produced with the immunoSEQ multiplex PCR assay. The source is immuneACCESS, and TCRdb retained only in-frame sequences with V and J called. Part of the clones is not carried over; for the studies checked, unresolved V genes explain less than half of this, and the remainder is unexplained. Present in this sample are under 30,000 clones, roughly nine tenths of which were seen just once. The top ten clonotypes cover 9.4% of the sample. The sample here was CD8+ T cells from peripheral blood mononuclear cells, taken in the third trimester of pregnancy. These receptors all come from a female donor in good health, enrolled as a control in a pregnancy study.

V is TRBV27 and J is TRBJ1-2; 8 bases are shared with TRBD1. The germline CDR1 and CDR2 sequences are MNHEY and SMNVEV (reference sequence). V lost 0 bases to trimming and J lost 0 bases; unmatched junction nucleotides: 6. The CDR3 extends over 17 amino acids. CDR3 in DNA: TGTGCCAGCAGTTTATCGATCGGACAGGGAACTAACTATGGCTACACCTTC. Translation gives CASSLSIGQGTNYGYTF.

Turning to this clone: Other DNA variants within this sample encode the same CDR3. This chain joins TRBV28 and TRBJ2-5; TRBD1 agrees at 10 bases. Germline V gene lookup returns CDR1 MDHEN and CDR2 SYDVKM. V gave up 3 bases and J gave up 5 bases; unmatched junction bases: 3. The CDR3 consists of 14 residues. This CDR3 is CASSFDRGRETQYF. The CDR3 DNA sequence: TGTGCCAGCAGTTTTGACAGGGGGCGCGAGACCCAGTACTTC.

This clone showed up just once. V usage is TRBV5-1 and J usage is TRBJ2-1, with TRBD1 as a possible D gene (7 bases). The V end was cut by 7 bases, the J end by 3 bases, with 14 bases between. The germline V gene encodes CDR1 SGHRS and CDR2 YFSETQ. This CDR3 has 14 amino acids. The DNA of the CDR3 is TGCGCCAGCGCTCCGGGGGACAGCTACAATGAGCAGTTCTTC. Translating it yields CASAPGDSYNEQFF.

The rearrangement uses TRBV6-5 and TRBJ2-1; a weak D match, TRBD1 (5 bases). V dropped 6 bases and J dropped 6 bases, with 12 bases sitting between them. CDR1 and CDR2 (germline): MNHEY, SVGAGI. The CDR3 runs to 13 residues. In nucleotides, the CDR3 is TGTGCCAGCAGCTCCAGGGAACCCAATGAGCAGTTCTTC. It specifies CASSSREPNEQFF.

This chain joins TRBV5-5 and TRBJ2-7; 7 bases agree with TRBD1. Germline lookup yields CDR1 SGHKS and CDR2 YYEKEE (reference sequence). The CDR3 extends over 15 amino acids. V lost 3 bases, J lost 2 bases, and 8 bases stayed unmatched. The CDR3 nucleotides are TGTGCCAGCAGCTCCGAGACAGGGTACCCCTACGAGCAGTACTTC. Protein product: CASSSETGYPYEQYF.

The chain couples TRBV29-1 to TRBJ1-4; TRBD1 matches 7 bases. Germline V CDR1 and CDR2: SQVTM, ANQGSEA. This CDR3 spans 13 amino acids. V shed 5 bases, J shed 10 bases, and the junction held 10 bases outside the gene matches. The CDR3 sequence: CSVLDRVLGKLFF. The DNA of the CDR3 is TGCAGCGTTCTAGACAGGGTACTCGGAAAACTGTTTTTT.

The CDR3 protein is CASSDGRGGLDEQFF. The CDR3 DNA sequence: TGTGCCAGCAGTGACGGGCGGGGGGGCCTCGATGAGCAGTTCTTC. The genes are TRBV6-4 and TRBJ2-1; 9 nucleotides align to TRBD2. V lost 2 bases and J lost 8; bases outside the gene matches: 7. Germline V gene lookup returns CDR1 MRHNA and CDR2 SNTAGT. The CDR3 is 15 residues long.

This chain connects TRBV2 to TRBJ1-2; D possibly corresponds to TRBD1 (5 bases). Per the germline V gene, CDR1 is SNHLY and CDR2 is FYNNEI. The CDR3 sequence is 12 residues long. V lost 9 bases to trimming and J lost 8 bases, with 16 bases between them. The DNA of the CDR3 is TGTGCCAGACAGGACACCGATCTCGGCTACACCTTC. Its protein product is CARQDTDLGYTF.

CDR3 bases: TGTGCCAGCAGCTTGAGGGACAGACCCTACGAGCAGTACTTC. Its translation: CASSLRDRPYEQYF. The chain couples TRBV13 to TRBJ2-7; 7 bases map to TRBD1. CDR3 length: 14 amino acids. CDR1 is PRHDT and CDR2 is FYEKMQ in the germline V gene (reference sequence). V was clipped by 3 bases and J by 2 bases; unmatched bases: 4.

The chain links TRBV7-9 to TRBJ1-1, with unresolved D. Per the germline V gene, CDR1 is SEHNR and CDR2 is FQNEAQ (reference sequence). This CDR3 is 15 amino acids long. V lost 2 bases and J lost 1, with 11 bases in between. CDR3 amino acids: CASSLLSGKNTEAFF. In DNA, the CDR3 is TGTGCCAGCAGCTTATTGTCCGGGAAGAACACTGAAGCTTTCTTT.

The V call is TRBV6-1, the J call TRBJ1-3; 7 bases are shared with TRBD1. The CDR3 extends over 14 amino acids. Germline V gene data show CDR1 as MNHNS and CDR2 as SASEGT. J was trimmed by 0 bases and V by 4 bases; bases with no gene match: 0. Here the CDR3 reads CASSGDSSGNTIYF. For the CDR3, the DNA is TGTGCCAGCAGTGGGGACAGCTCTGGAAACACCATATATTTT.

This clone was seen a handful of times. An end of the junction differs from the germline gene, which may be a read error. The chain recombines TRBV7-7 with TRBJ2-3, with no clear D. The germline V gene has CDR1 SSHAT and CDR2 FNYEAQ (reference sequence). This CDR3 contains 16 residues. The CDR3 sequence is CASSLASRLSTDTQYF. CDR3 DNA: TGTGCTAGCAGCTTAGCTTCTAGGTTATCGACAGATACGCAGTATTTT.

The rearrangement links TRBV2 to TRBJ2-1; maybe TRBD1 (6 bases). This CDR3 is 14 amino acids long. Germline CDR1 is SNHLY and CDR2 is FYNNEI. Deletions cut 3 bases from V and 9 bases from J, with 15 bases between. CDR3 nucleotide sequence: TGTGCCAGCAGTGACTGGACAGCTAACGGTGAGCAGTTCTTC. This sequence encodes CASSDWTANGEQFF.

This clone was recorded once. The chain links TRBV27 to TRBJ1-1, with D unresolved. This CDR3 contains 15 residues. Looked up from germline, CDR1 is MNHEY and CDR2 is SMNVEV (reference sequence). V was cut by 6 bases and J by 1 base, with 15 bases left in between. The chain's CDR3 is CASRSVKFGNTEAFF. The CDR3 DNA reads TGTGCCAGCAGAAGCGTTAAGTTCGGGAACACTGAAGCTTTCTTT.

The chain carries TRBV4-1 and TRBJ2-7, with 7 bases matching TRBD1. The CDR3 covers 17 residues. Germline assignment: CDR1 MGHRA and CDR2 YSYEKL. V was clipped by 3 bases and J by 3 bases; unmatched bases: 14. The CDR3 nucleotides are TGCGCCAGCAGCCAGCTGCCGGTTAGGGACAGCCTCTACGAGCAGTACTTC. It specifies CASSQLPVRDSLYEQYF.

The genes are TRBV7-6 and TRBJ1-1; a weak D match, TRBD1 (5 bases). The germline V and J ends were trimmed by 3 bases and 4 bases, with 9 bases remaining between them. The CDR3 sequence is 13 residues long. The germline V gene encodes CDR1 SGHVS and CDR2 FNYEAQ. The CDR3, as DNA: TGTGCCAGCAGCTTGACGGGGGGCACTGAAGCTTTCTTT. Translation gives CASSLTGGTEAFF.

The genes are TRBV13 and TRBJ1-1, with 11 positions matching TRBD1. Germline CDR1 is PRHDT and CDR2 is FYEKMQ (reference sequence). The CDR3 is 13 amino acids. With 5 bases clipped from V and 11 bases from J, the junction kept 7 bases outside the gene matches. The CDR3 bases are TGTGCCAGCAGCAAACTGGACAGGGGGCGGGCTTTCTTT. Its translation is CASSKLDRGRAFF.

The DNA for the CDR3 is TGTGCCAGCGGGTCCCCGGGACAGGGAAATGACGAGCAGTACTTC. Its protein is CASGSPGQGNDEQYF. V gene TRBV27 combines with J gene TRBJ2-7; 9 nucleotides match TRBD1. The V and J ends lost 8 bases and 5 bases, in that order; junction bases with no gene match: 13. Germline CDR1 is MNHEY and CDR2 is SMNVEV (reference sequence). This CDR3 has 15 amino acids.

The rearrangement uses TRBV13 and TRBJ2-4; 9 bases agree with TRBD2. Per the germline V gene, CDR1 is PRHDT and CDR2 is FYEKMQ (reference sequence). This CDR3 is built from 18 residues. V was clipped by 5 bases and J by 2 bases; unmatched bases: 13. Written as DNA, the CDR3 is TGTGCCAGCAGCCGGCGGGGCCGGCTAGCGGGGTCCAAAAACATTCAGTACTTC. It codes for CASSRRGRLAGSKNIQYF.

The chain's CDR3 is CASSFYRGPMNTEAFF. The DNA for the CDR3 is TGTGCCAGCAGCTTTTACAGGGGGCCGATGAACACTGAAGCTTTCTTT. The V call is TRBV5-4, the J call TRBJ1-1; 9 positions agree with TRBD1. The CDR3 spans 16 residues. Trimming at V came to 2 bases and at J to 0 bases, leaving 5 bases not matched to a gene. Germline assignment: CDR1 SGHNT and CDR2 YYREEE (reference sequence).